A selection of T cell receptor beta chains follows, all from one sample in a study of cytomegalovirus exposure and HLA in healthy donors. Profiling relied on immunoSEQ multiplex PCR, and the TCRdb table lists in-frame clones only, not all of them. The sample includes more than 90,000 clones, roughly 72% of them seen just once. Sequenced sample: PBMCs. The receptors were gathered from a man aged 25 to 45 in good health and CMV-seronegative. Both conserved end residues are part of each CDR3. D genes are given only for firm matches. The listing skips clone size in some rows; elsewhere it reads once, few, many or a size class.

-	TRBV5-1	TRBJ1-1	TRBD1	CASSLTGGTVSEAFF	TGCGCCAGCAGCCTCACAGGGGGTACTGTGTCTGAAGCTTTCTTT
-	TRBV21-1	TRBJ1-2	-	CASRTGARQEPYGYTF	TGTGCCAGCAGAACCGGAGCAAGACAGGAGCCTTATGGCTACACCTTC
few	TRBV29-1	TRBJ2-3	TRBD1	CSVDGTGETDTQYF	TGCAGCGTTGACGGGACAGGGGAAACAGATACGCAGTATTTT
-	TRBV28	TRBJ2-3	TRBD2	CASSQNSPWTSGRLTQYF	TGTGCCAGCAGTCAAAACTCTCCTTGGACTAGCGGCCGCCTTACGCAGTATTTT
few	TRBV13	TRBJ1-2	-	CASSLLGLSDDDGYTF	TGTGCCAGCAGCTTATTGGGGCTCTCGGACGATGATGGCTACACCTTC
-	TRBV4-3	TRBJ2-1	TRBD1	CASSQKDRSIYNEQFF	TGCGCCAGCAGCCAAAAGGACAGGTCGATCTACAATGAGCAGTTCTTC
-	TRBV9	TRBJ2-7	-	CASSVGAADSHEQYF	TGTGCCAGCAGCGTAGGGGCAGCGGACTCCCACGAGCAGTACTTC
once	TRBV5-1	TRBJ2-5	TRBD2	CASSLRPAGVGETQYF	TGCGCCAGCAGCTTGAGGCCAGCGGGAGTAGGGGAGACCCAGTACTTC
-	TRBV7-9	TRBJ2-5	TRBD1	CASSSRGTGKETQYF	TGTGCCAGCAGCTCTAGAGGGACAGGAAAAGAGACCCAGTACTTC
-	TRBV10-1	TRBJ2-4	TRBD1	CASSPDRGHIVKNIQYF	TGCGCCAGCAGCCCCGACAGGGGGCATATCGTCAAAAACATTCAGTACTTC
few	TRBV13	TRBJ1-2	-	CASRDVLANYGYTF	TGTGCCAGCCGAGATGTCTTAGCTAACTATGGCTACACCTTC
-	TRBV5-6	TRBJ2-4	TRBD2	CASSLGGLAGNIQYF	TGTGCCAGCAGCTTGGGGGGACTAGCGGGAAACATTCAGTACTTC
-	TRBV19	TRBJ2-4	TRBD2	CASSLRGAGGDSKNIQYF	TGTGCCAGTAGTCTTCGGGGGGCGGGGGGCGATTCCAAAAACATTCAGTACTTC
-	TRBV7-9	TRBJ1-1	TRBD1	CASSLTGVGNTEAFF	TGTGCCAGCAGCTTAACAGGGGTAGGGAACACTGAAGCTTTCTTT
-	TRBV9	TRBJ2-7	TRBD1	CASSGGGRGSYEQYF	TGTGCCAGCAGCGGAGGGGGCAGGGGGTCCTACGAGCAGTACTTC
-	TRBV5-8	TRBJ1-2	-	CASSLGAGGADNYGYTF	TGTGCCAGCAGCTTGGGGGCCGGGGGGGCGGACAACTATGGCTACACCTTC
-	TRBV4-1	TRBJ2-1	-	CASSQGMNEQFF	TGCGCCAGCAGCCAAGGTATGAATGAGCAGTTCTTC
-	TRBV19	TRBJ1-5	TRBD1	CASSHQTGGGQPQHF	TGTGCCAGTAGTCACCAAACAGGGGGAGGTCAGCCCCAGCATTTT
-	TRBV7-2	TRBJ1-1	-	CASSLARREIPTEAFF	TGTGCCAGCAGCTTAGCGAGACGGGAAATTCCCACTGAAGCTTTCTTT
-	TRBV4-2	TRBJ2-6	-	CASSQVEAGANVLTF	TGTGCCAGCAGCCAAGTAGAGGCTGGGGCCAACGTCCTGACTTTC
-	TRBV18	TRBJ1-2	-	CASSPPVGSAGYGYTF	TGTGCCAGCTCACCACCGGTGGGCTCTGCTGGATATGGCTACACCTTC
-	TRBV7-9	TRBJ1-1	-	CASSLGPGWAFF	TGTGCCAGCAGCTTAGGTCCGGGGTGGGCTTTCTTT
-	TRBV4-1	TRBJ1-2	-	CASSLWSGTLADGYTF	TGCGCCAGCAGCCTATGGTCGGGCACTTTAGCGGATGGCTACACCTTC
-	TRBV18	TRBJ1-2	-	CASSRQRSNYGYTF	TGTGCCAGCTCACGGCAGAGGAGTAACTATGGCTACACCTTC
-	TRBV7-9	TRBJ2-1	-	CASSLGSQDNEQFF	TGTGCCAGCAGCTTAGGCTCGCAGGACAATGAGCAGTTCTTC
-	TRBV11-1	TRBJ1-1	-	CASRLRDTLGNTEAFF	TGTGCCAGCAGGTTACGGGACACCCTGGGGAACACTGAAGCTTTCTTT
few	TRBV19	TRBJ2-1	-	CASSIEPGVPNEQFF	TGTGCCAGTAGTATAGAGCCAGGGGTCCCAAATGAGCAGTTCTTC
-	TRBV6-1	TRBJ2-7	-	CASSNYDSYEQYF	TGTGCCAGCAGCAACTACGACAGCTACGAGCAGTACTTC
-	TRBV6-5	TRBJ1-2	TRBD1	CASGQGGGYTF	TGTGCCAGCGGACAGGGTGGTGGCTACACCTTC
-	TRBV27	TRBJ2-3	-	CASKEASEAPDTQYF	TGTGCCAGCAAGGAGGCTAGTGAGGCCCCAGATACGCAGTATTTT
few	TRBV4-3	TRBJ1-4	-	CASSQDTVKSEKLFF	TGCGCCAGCAGCCAAGATACCGTCAAGAGCGAAAAACTGTTTTTT
few	TRBV6-1	TRBJ2-2	-	CASTSGVNTGELFF	TGTGCCAGCACTTCAGGGGTTAACACCGGGGAGCTGTTTTTT
-	TRBV6-1	TRBJ1-2	-	CASSDPGINYGYTF	TGTGCCAGCAGTGATCCCGGGATTAACTATGGCTACACCTTC
-	TRBV19	TRBJ2-3	TRBD2	CASSPSGPTDTQYF	TGTGCCAGTAGTCCTAGCGGGCCCACAGATACGCAGTATTTT
-	TRBV6-5	TRBJ1-1	-	CASLRPEGGNVEAFF	TGTGCCAGTCTTCGTCCCGAAGGGGGAAACGTTGAAGCTTTCTTT
-	TRBV5-1	TRBJ1-4	-	CASSGGVSATNEKLFF	TGCGCCAGCAGCGGAGGGGTGTCTGCAACTAATGAAAAACTGTTTTTT
-	TRBV27	TRBJ1-1	TRBD1	CASNIGRTGINTEAFF	TGTGCCAGCAACATAGGTCGGACAGGGATTAACACTGAAGCTTTCTTT
-	TRBV5-6	TRBJ1-1	-	CASSLEKWQGSFSEAFF	TGTGCCAGCAGCTTGGAAAAATGGCAGGGAAGTTTCTCTGAAGCTTTCTTT
once	TRBV27	TRBJ1-2	TRBD1	CASSFQGQTYGYTF	TGTGCCAGCAGTTTCCAGGGACAGACCTATGGCTACACCTTC
-	TRBV6-4	TRBJ1-5	-	CASSYRQNQPQHF	TGTGCCAGCAGTTATCGACAGAATCAGCCCCAGCATTTT
few	TRBV4-2	TRBJ2-6	-	CASSQHRQETGANVLTF	TGTGCCAGCAGCCAACACCGACAGGAAACTGGGGCCAACGTCCTGACTTTC
once	TRBV5-4	TRBJ1-2	-	CASSPSSWPPNYGYTF	TGTGCCAGCAGCCCCTCGTCTTGGCCGCCTAACTATGGCTACACCTTC
-	TRBV6-6	TRBJ2-5	-	CASSYSNLQEETQYF	TGTGCCAGCAGTTACTCGAATCTACAGGAAGAGACCCAGTACTTC
-	TRBV7-9	TRBJ1-3	-	CASSLKEVYF	TGTGCCAGCAGCTTAAAGGAGGTGTATTTT
-	TRBV19	TRBJ1-2	-	CASQMKGEANYGYTF	TGTGCCAGTCAAATGAAGGGGGAAGCTAACTATGGCTACACCTTC
-	TRBV19	TRBJ1-4	TRBD1	CASRPGQGPTSTNEKLFF	TGTGCCAGTAGACCGGGACAGGGGCCCACCTCAACTAATGAAAAACTGTTTTTT
-	TRBV5-1	TRBJ2-1	TRBD2	CASSLDLAGIYNEQFF	TGCGCCAGCAGCTTGGACCTAGCGGGGATCTACAATGAGCAGTTCTTC
-	TRBV4-2	TRBJ2-3	TRBD2	CASSQKGLAGETDTQYF	TGTGCCAGCAGCCAAAAAGGACTAGCGGGAGAGACAGATACGCAGTATTTT
-	TRBV27	TRBJ2-3	-	CASSQQVLGTDTQYF	TGTGCCAGCAGTCAACAGGTTTTGGGCACAGATACGCAGTATTTT
-	TRBV29-1	TRBJ1-2	TRBD1	CSVPTGGLANYGYTF	TGCAGCGTTCCGACAGGGGGACTAGCTAACTATGGCTACACCTTC
-	TRBV7-2	TRBJ1-2	-	CASSYREYGYTF	TGTGCCAGCAGTTACCGGGAATATGGCTACACCTTC
-	TRBV5-1	TRBJ1-1	TRBD1	CASRTGGSVAEAFF	TGCGCCAGCAGGACAGGGGGCTCGGTCGCTGAAGCTTTCTTT
once	TRBV7-2	TRBJ2-3	TRBD1	CASSPTGGFGTDTQYF	TGTGCCAGCAGTCCAACAGGGGGCTTTGGCACAGATACGCAGTATTTT
-	TRBV7-9	TRBJ1-1	-	CASSLVGREAFF	TGTGCCAGCAGCTTAGTCGGTCGGGAAGCTTTCTTT
-	TRBV27	TRBJ2-1	TRBD2	CASSFSGSSYNEQFF	TGTGCCAGCAGTTTCAGCGGGAGCTCCTACAATGAGCAGTTCTTC
-	TRBV21-1	TRBJ1-3	-	CASSKDTLRHGNTIYF	TGTGCCAGCAGCAAAGACACCTTGAGGCATGGAAACACCATATATTTT
-	TRBV9	TRBJ2-1	TRBD2	CASSVEGGRLVNEQFF	TGTGCCAGCAGCGTAGAGGGCGGGAGGTTGGTCAATGAGCAGTTCTTC